These T cell receptor beta chains were read from a single sample in a study of a mutant IDH1 vaccine in newly diagnosed glioma. These receptors lack a known antigen. Profiled with immunoSEQ multiplex PCR; TCRdb holds only in-frame clones, not every one. The profile shows about 50,000 clones, about three quarters of them singletons. Sequenced material: PBMCs, taken from a glioma patient whose treatment included an IDH1 peptide vaccine. These receptor sequences come from a man between 50 and 59 years old with glioma. The CDR3 runs from the conserved cysteine through the conserved F or W. The D gene is left open where the match is weak. For some rows the clone size is stated as once, few or many, or as a class when expanded; others skip it.

cdr3_nt	cdr3_aa	clone_size	v_call	d_call	j_call
TGTGCCAGCAGCCAAGATCAGACGTCTCCATTCGAGCAGTACTTC	CASSQDQTSPFEQYF	NA	TRBV14	NA	TRBJ2-7
TGTGCCAGCAGCTTAACATCGGGACAGGGTAACACCGGGGAGCTGTTTTTT	CASSLTSGQGNTGELFF	NA	TRBV7-3	TRBD1	TRBJ2-2
TGTGCCAGCTCATCCACAGGGCACACTGAAGCTTTCTTT	CASSSTGHTEAFF	few	TRBV18	NA	TRBJ1-1
TGTGCCAGCAGCGTAGATACAGGAGTCTACGAGCAGTACTTC	CASSVDTGVYEQYF	many	TRBV9	NA	TRBJ2-7
TGTGCCGTAGGCCGGGACACCTCTGGCGAGCAGTACTTC	CAVGRDTSGEQYF	NA	TRBV2	NA	TRBJ2-7
TGTGCCAGCAGTGTACGGACGGGACAGGGGTACAATGAGCAGTTCTTC	CASSVRTGQGYNEQFF	NA	TRBV6-1	TRBD1	TRBJ2-1
TGTGCCAGTGAGTCTTATAGCAATCAGCCCCAGCATTTT	CASESYSNQPQHF	few	TRBV19	NA	TRBJ1-5
TGTGCCAGTAGTATCGGCAGGACTGCGAATGAGCAGTTCTTC	CASSIGRTANEQFF	NA	TRBV19	NA	TRBJ2-1
TGTGCCAGCAGCGCAATGGACCCAAGCAATCAGCCCCAGCATTTT	CASSAMDPSNQPQHF	NA	TRBV2	NA	TRBJ1-5
TGTGCCTGGAGCGGTACTCCGAGGGGAGAGACCCAGTACTTC	CAWSGTPRGETQYF	NA	TRBV30	NA	TRBJ2-5
TGTGCCAGCAGCGGAAGGGCAATACACTCTGGGGCCAACGTCCTGACTTTC	CASSGRAIHSGANVLTF	once	TRBV9	NA	TRBJ2-6
TGTGCCAGCAGCTTGGGGAGTCTCCGGGGACAGCCCCAGCATTTT	CASSLGSLRGQPQHF	few	TRBV5-6	NA	TRBJ1-5
TGTGCCAGCAGTGGCGGACAGAGAAGCACCTACGAGCAGTACTTC	CASSGGQRSTYEQYF	NA	TRBV7-9	NA	TRBJ2-7
TGTGCCAGCAGTGAGGGGGACAGGGGCACAGATACGCAGTATTTT	CASSEGDRGTDTQYF	few	TRBV2	TRBD1	TRBJ2-3
TGCGCCAGCAGCCAAAAGGCCAACACTGAAGCTTTCTTT	CASSQKANTEAFF	NA	TRBV4-1	NA	TRBJ1-1
TGTGCCAGCCGGGACAGCCCATACAATGAGCAGTTCTTC	CASRDSPYNEQFF	NA	TRBV18	TRBD1	TRBJ2-1
TGTGCCACCAGCAGAGCGGGGAACACAGATACGCAGTATTTT	CATSRAGNTDTQYF	NA	TRBV15	NA	TRBJ2-3
TGTGCCAGTAGTCCCCGGACAGGGGACCAAGAGACCCAGTACTTC	CASSPRTGDQETQYF	NA	TRBV19	TRBD1	TRBJ2-5
TGTGCCTGGAGTCCTACCTCGGGCGAGAATGAGCAGTTCTTC	CAWSPTSGENEQFF	NA	TRBV30	NA	TRBJ2-1
TGTGCCAGCAGCTTAGACGGCGTACGGGAGCTGTTTTTT	CASSLDGVRELFF	NA	TRBV7-2	NA	TRBJ2-2
TGTGCCAGCAGTTACGACAAGGGGCCTTATCAGCCCCAGCATTTT	CASSYDKGPYQPQHF	NA	TRBV2	NA	TRBJ1-5
TGCAGCGTTGAAGATCCCGGGACTAGCTCCTACGAGCAGTACTTC	CSVEDPGTSSYEQYF	NA	TRBV29-1	TRBD2	TRBJ2-7
TGTGCCAGCAGCTTAAATGGCGGGGGGACCTACGAGCAGTACTTC	CASSLNGGGTYEQYF	NA	TRBV7-3	TRBD2	TRBJ2-7
TGTGCCAGCAGCTTCGGGGGAAACACAGATACGCAGTATTTT	CASSFGGNTDTQYF	NA	TRBV7-3	NA	TRBJ2-3
TGCGCCAGCAGCCTAGGGACAGGGGGTTATCAGCCCCAGCATTTT	CASSLGTGGYQPQHF	NA	TRBV5-1	TRBD1	TRBJ1-5
TGTGCCACCAGCAGAGATGAGACCACTGAAGCTTTCTTT	CATSRDETTEAFF	few	TRBV15	NA	TRBJ1-1
TGCGCCAGCAGCCCGGAGGGGGAGTCTGAAGCTTTCTTT	CASSPEGESEAFF	NA	TRBV5-1	NA	TRBJ1-1
TGCGCCAGCAGCCTTCAAGGGGCCGACTCTGGAAACACCATATATTTT	CASSLQGADSGNTIYF	once	TRBV5-1	NA	TRBJ1-3
TGTGCCAGCAGCCCAAAGGCTATCCGGAATCACGAGCAGTACTTC	CASSPKAIRNHEQYF	NA	TRBV11-1	NA	TRBJ2-7
TGTGCCAGCAGTTATGGCCGAGACTATGGCTACACCTTC	CASSYGRDYGYTF	once	TRBV2	NA	TRBJ1-2
TGTGCCAGCAGCTTGATAGCGGGGGGTGGGAATGAGCAGTTCTTC	CASSLIAGGGNEQFF	NA	TRBV5-4	TRBD2	TRBJ2-1
TGCGCCAGCAGCCAAATACCGGGACAGGGACTTCCGAACACTGAAGCTTTCTTT	CASSQIPGQGLPNTEAFF	NA	TRBV4-1	TRBD1	TRBJ1-1
TGTGCCAGCATGGACTTCCGCACCGGGGAGCTGTTTTTT	CASMDFRTGELFF	NA	TRBV9	NA	TRBJ2-2
TGTGCCAGCTCACCACCAATGGCCACTACACGAGGCACTGAAGCTTTCTTT	CASSPPMATTRGTEAFF	NA	TRBV18	NA	TRBJ1-1
TGTGCCAGCAGCCAAGGTGTCGGGGATCAGAATGAAAAACTGTTTTTT	CASSQGVGDQNEKLFF	many	TRBV4-2	NA	TRBJ1-4